The clone carrying this T cell receptor (beta chain) showed up many times. CDR3 length equals 16 residues. CDR1 and CDR2 from the germline V gene are SGHNT and YENEEA. Trimming took off 3 bases at V and 0 bases at J, with 13 bases between the two ends. TCRdb independently ran MiXCR on the 5' RACE reads; one entry per CDR3 protein. The sample contains 20,000 to 25,000 distinct CDR3 sequences, about 5.1% of which appear only once. This entry comes from a study of early T cells in non-severe SARS-CoV-2 infection. The overall study: Sequenced material consisted of bulk RNA (from unsorted whole blood), and chains were unpaired.

Sequencing input: whole blood. The chain links TRBV11-3 to TRBJ2-3; D not certain. The TCR comes from an adult who was a healthcare worker with PCR-confirmed SARS-CoV-2 infection or an uninfected control (not recorded which). The CDR3 nucleotides are TGTGCCAGCAGCTTTCCTATTCCGATGAGCACAGATACGCAGTATTTT. Its protein product is CASSFPIPMSTDTQYF.